These 21 T cell receptor beta chains were all obtained from the same sample, sequenced in a study of blood T cell repertoires in COVID-19. TCRdb keeps only in-frame clones here, not all; method: immunoSEQ multiplex PCR. The sample carries about 290,000 clones, around 85% recorded once. Material: peripheral blood. The receptors here all came from a woman aged 50 to 65 with active or convalescent COVID-19.

CDR3 sequence: CASSLLGLAGGTDTQYF. Written as DNA, the CDR3 is TGTGCCAGCAGCCTACTTGGACTAGCGGGAGGCACAGATACGCAGTATTTT. This chain links TRBV7-3 with TRBJ2-3, with 13 bases fitting TRBD2. V lost 5 bases, J lost 1 base, and 6 bases stayed unmatched. CDR3 size: 17 residues. Germline loops: CDR1 SGHTA, CDR2 FQGTGA.

The count of this clone is one. This chain uses TRBV5-4 with TRBJ2-3, with 7 bases fitting TRBD1. This CDR3 contains 16 residues. The V gene's germline CDR1 is SGHNT and CDR2 YYREEE (reference sequence). Losses at the gene ends were 2 bases for V and 8 bases for J; bases not matched to a gene: 14. This CDR3 reads CASSFGTRQGSGTQYF. As DNA, the CDR3 is TGTGCCAGCAGCTTTGGGACCAGACAGGGATCAGGTACGCAGTATTTT.

The rearrangement joins TRBV13 to TRBJ2-1; 9 nucleotides align to TRBD2. Germline assignment: CDR1 PRHDT and CDR2 FYEKMQ (reference sequence). CDR3 length equals 19 residues. The J segment lost 0 bases and the V segment lost 0 bases, leaving 9 bases of the junction unmatched. CDR3 residues: CASSLGRAGGPSSYNEQFF. CDR3 bases: TGTGCCAGCAGCTTAGGCCGAGCGGGAGGACCGAGCTCCTACAATGAGCAGTTCTTC. Together with reference TRBV13 and TRBJ2-1, the CDR3 gives the full variable domain: AAGVIQSPRHLIKEKRETATLKCYPIPRHDTVYWYQQGPGQDPQFLISFYEKMQSDKGSIPDRFSAQQFSDYHSELNMSSLELGDSALYFCASSLGRAGGPSSYNEQFFGPGTRLTVL.

This rearrangement joins TRBV25-1 to TRBJ1-1; D is perhaps TRBD1 (6 bases). Per the germline V gene, CDR1 is MGHDK and CDR2 is SYGVNS. Trimming stripped 6 bases from V and 1 base from J, with 9 bases between. The CDR3 loop spans 13 amino acids. The DNA for the CDR3 is TGTGCCAGCAGCGGACAGCCGAACACTGAAGCTTTCTTT. This encodes CASSGQPNTEAFF.

This rearrangement joins TRBV27 to TRBJ2-2, with TRBD1 as a possible D gene (6 bases). V was pared by 5 bases and J by 7 bases, with 11 bases between. The CDR3 totals 13 residues. Germline values: CDR1 MNHEY, CDR2 SMNVEV (reference sequence). CDR3 nucleotides: TGTGCCAGCAGTAGTGGCAGGGGCGGGGAGCTGTTTTTT. Translation gives CASSSGRGGELFF.

The genes are TRBV18 and TRBJ1-1; possibly TRBD1 for D (5 bases). The CDR3 spans 15 residues. V shed 4 bases and J shed 0 bases, with 12 bases lying between them. The germline gives CDR1 KGHSH, CDR2 LQKENI. CDR3 nucleotide sequence: TGTGCCAGCTCACGCAAGACAGCCGTGAACACTGAAGCTTTCTTT. It encodes CASSRKTAVNTEAFF.

This clone was found a few times. This rearrangement joins TRBV19 to TRBJ1-1; D remains ambiguous. CDR3 length equals 15 residues. Germline-derived CDR1 and CDR2 are LNHDA and SQIVND (reference sequence). The V end lost 1 base, the J end lost 0 bases, and 9 bases lay between the germline ends. In DNA form, the CDR3 reads TGTGCCAGTAGTATAGGAATAACGGTGAACACTGAAGCTTTCTTT. As protein: CASSIGITVNTEAFF.

This chain links TRBV10-3 with TRBJ2-7; 10 bases match TRBD2. Germline V CDR1 and CDR2: ENHRY, SYGVKD. J lost 7 bases, V lost 5 bases, and 8 bases had no gene match. CDR3 length equals 14 residues. The CDR3 loop reads CAISPAGGPGEQYF. In DNA form, the CDR3 reads TGTGCCATCAGTCCAGCGGGAGGGCCTGGGGAGCAGTACTTC.

This clone was observed once. The rearrangement uses TRBV9 and TRBJ1-1; 9 bases map to TRBD1. CDR3 size: 15 residues. Germline values: CDR1 SGDLS, CDR2 YYNGEE. Unmatched junction bases numbered 3, after V lost 0 bases and J lost 3 bases. CDR3 sequence (DNA): TGTGCCAGCAGCGTAGCGGGACAGGGTGACACTGAAGCTTTCTTT. It yields the protein CASSVAGQGDTEAFF.

This CDR3 is CASSLAGTSNYEQYF. CDR3 in DNA: TGCGCCAGCAGCTTGGCCGGGACTAGCAACTACGAGCAGTACTTC. The rearrangement links TRBV5-1 to TRBJ2-7; 9 bases match TRBD2. J was trimmed by 3 bases and V by 0 bases; bases with no gene match: 4. Germline V CDR1 and CDR2: SGHRS, YFSETQ. The CDR3 loop spans 15 amino acids.

Concerning this clone itself: The same CDR3 arises from other DNA sequences in this sample as well. This rearrangement joins TRBV30 to TRBJ2-3; D unclear. This CDR3 spans 13 amino acids. From germline, CDR1 is GTSNPN and CDR2 SVGIG (reference sequence). V lost 0 bases to trimming and J lost 4 bases, with 8 bases between them. The DNA for the CDR3 is TGTGCCTGGAGTGTAAGACGGGCAGATACGCAGTATTTT. It is translated as CAWSVRRADTQYF. The full variable domain, in which reference TRBV30 and TRBJ2-3 provide the parts outside the CDR3, is SQTIHQWPATLVQPVGSPLSLECTVEGTSNPNLYWYRQAAGRGLQLLFYSVGIGQISSEVPQNLSASRPQDRQFILSSKKLLLSDSGFYLCAWSVRRADTQYFGPGTRLTVL.

The genes are TRBV5-1 and TRBJ2-1; TRBD2 matches 7 bases. CDR1 SGHRS and CDR2 YFSETQ come from the germline V gene. Trimming took 3 bases from V and 7 from J; bases not matched to a gene: 13. CDR3 size: 16 residues. CDR3 protein: CASSSLGGTLTNEQFF. The CDR3 DNA is TGCGCCAGCAGCTCCCTGGGGGGGACTCTTACTAATGAGCAGTTCTTC.

V is TRBV5-1 and J is TRBJ2-5; 8 bases line up with TRBD2. Germline CDR1 SGHRS, CDR2 YFSETQ. The CDR3 is 14 residues long. Losses at the gene ends were 5 bases for V and 0 bases for J; bases not matched to a gene: 3. CDR3 nucleotides: TGCGCCAGCAGTTCCGGGGGGGACCAAGAGACCCAGTACTTC. It translates to CASSSGGDQETQYF.

CDR3 amino acids: CASSPTGTTNIQYF. In DNA form, the CDR3 reads TGTGCCAGCAGCCCCACTGGGACTACAAACATTCAGTACTTC. This chain uses TRBV7-2 with TRBJ2-4; TRBD2 matches 7 bases. The germline gives CDR1 SGHTA, CDR2 FQGNSA. CDR3 size: 14 residues. Germline trimming cut 5 bases from V and 6 bases from J; bases unmatched to any gene: 7. Variable domain in full (rest from reference TRBV7-2 and TRBJ2-4): GAGVSQSPSNKVTEKGKDVELRCDPISGHTALYWYRQSLGQGLEFLIYFQGNSAPDKSGLPSDRFSAERTGGSVSTLTIQRTQQEDSAVYLCASSPTGTTNIQYFGAGTRLSVL.

The rearrangement links TRBV5-1 to TRBJ1-5, with a possible D match to TRBD1 (6 bases). Germline loops: CDR1 SGHRS, CDR2 YFSETQ. The CDR3 has 17 amino acids. V lost 0 bases and J 2 bases, leaving 15 bases between the germline ends. Written as DNA, the CDR3 is TGCGCCAGCAGCTTGGGGTTCGGCGACAGGCGCAATCAGCCCCAGCATTTT. Its translation: CASSLGFGDRRNQPQHF.

J is TRBJ1-2 and V is TRBV24-1; 9 bases are a match to TRBD1. CDR1 and CDR2 from the germline V gene are KGHDR and SFDVKD. With 5 bases clipped from V and 5 bases from J, the junction kept 5 bases outside the gene matches. The CDR3 contains 14 residues. Written as DNA, the CDR3 is TGTGCCACCAGTGGGAGGACAGGGGAGTATGGCTACACCTTC. Translating it yields CATSGRTGEYGYTF.

CDR3 DNA: TGTGCCAGCAGCCAAAGGACTGGGGGCGGAAACACCATATATTTT. Residues: CASSQRTGGGNTIYF. The chain uses TRBV7-2 and TRBJ1-3; D is possibly TRBD1 (6 bases). The V gene lost 5 bases and the J gene lost 4 bases, with 15 bases spanning the gap. Per germline, CDR1 SGHTA and CDR2 FQGNSA. The CDR3 loop spans 15 amino acids.

Details on this clone: Other DNA sequences in this sample translate to the same CDR3. This chain joins TRBV28 and TRBJ2-7, with 9 bases lining up with TRBD1. V lost 6 bases to trimming and J lost 2 bases; unmatched junction nucleotides: 2. CDR3 length: 13 amino acids. Germline V gives CDR1 MDHEN, CDR2 SYDVKM. DNA for the CDR3: TGTGCCAGCAGGGGGACAGGGACCTACGAGCAGTACTTC. As protein: CASRGTGTYEQYF. Variable domain in full (rest from reference TRBV28 and TRBJ2-7): DVKVTQSSRYLVKRTGEKVFLECVQDMDHENMFWYRQDPGLGLRLIYFSYDVKMKEKGDIPEGYSVSREKKERFSLILESASTNQTSMYLCASRGTGTYEQYFGPGTRLTVT.

The chain employs TRBV19 and TRBJ1-2; tentative D call: TRBD1 (5 bases). The CDR3 sequence is 16 residues long. Germline V CDR1 and CDR2: LNHDA, SQIVND (reference sequence). The V end was cut by 3 bases, the J end by 4 bases, with 18 bases between. CDR3 sequence (DNA): TGTGCCAGTAGTATCTTCCGACAGACGATAAGCTATGGCTACACCTTC. It codes for CASSIFRQTISYGYTF.

The V call is TRBV15, the J call TRBJ1-3; D unresolved. The CDR3 consists of 15 residues. Germline lookup yields CDR1 LNHNV and CDR2 YYDKDF (reference sequence). Between the trimmed V and J ends, which lost 0 bases and 0 bases, there was a span of 6 bases. The CDR3 sequence: CATSRELLSGNTIYF. CDR3 bases: TGTGCCACCAGCAGAGAACTCCTCTCTGGAAACACCATATATTTT. The entire variable domain, with the rest obtained from reference TRBV15 and TRBJ1-3, is as follows: DAMVIQNPRYQVTQFGKPVTLSCSQTLNHNVMYWYQQKSSQAPKLLFHYYDKDFNNEADTPDNFQSRRPNTSFCFLDIRSPGLGDTAMYLCATSRELLSGNTIYFGEGSWLTVV.

This chain links TRBV4-1 with TRBJ2-2; 8 nucleotides line up with TRBD1. Per the germline V gene, CDR1 is MGHRA and CDR2 is YSYEKL. V shed 2 bases and J 9 bases; nucleotides not matched to a gene: 2. This CDR3 is 13 amino acids long. CDR3 region: CASSQRTGRELFF. The CDR3 coding sequence is TGCGCCAGCAGCCAACGGACAGGGCGGGAGCTGTTTTTT.